This TCR beta chain was found in a study of blood T cell repertoires in COVID-19. This CDR3 comprises 14 residues. The V and J ends lost 7 bases and 4 bases respectively, with 14 bases between them. CDR1 is MNHEY and CDR2 is SVGAGI in the germline V gene. This clone came up a few times. Using immunoSEQ multiplex PCR, the repertoire was profiled, and TCRdb retains in-frame clones only, with some absent. The sample consists of 200,000 to 250,000 clones, about 90% of them appearing once. The sample comprised PBMCs or T cells enriched from blood (not recorded which). The chain couples TRBV6-5 to TRBJ1-5; a possible D gene is TRBD1 (6 bases). The TCR originated in a woman aged 30 to 39 with acute COVID-19. The CDR3 bases are TGTGCCAGCACCCGAGGACAGTTTAATCAGCCCCAGCATTTT. Amino acids: CASTRGQFNQPQHF.